One sample yielded the 18 T cell receptor beta chains listed below, sequenced in a study of cytomegalovirus exposure and HLA in healthy donors. Researchers ran the PCR with 60 Vbeta and 13 Jbeta primers. Clones were read by immunoSEQ multiplex PCR, and TCRdb kept only the in-frame ones, dropping some. The sample records roughly 100,000 clones, roughly 73% being singletons. The sequenced material came from PBMCs. The receptors stem from a man aged 35-49 years in good health and CMV-seronegative.

The V call is TRBV7-6, the J call TRBJ2-1, with TRBD2 identical over 12 bases. The CDR3 is 14 amino acids. The germline gives CDR1 SGHVS, CDR2 FNYEAQ. Trimming at V came to 4 bases and at J to 7 bases, leaving 2 bases not matched to a gene. The CDR3 spells CASSSSGGGNEQFF. The CDR3 DNA sequence: TGTGCCAGCAGCTCTAGCGGGGGGGGTAATGAGCAGTTCTTC.

This chain joins TRBV15 and TRBJ1-2; D perhaps matches TRBD1 (6 bases). Germline CDR1 is LNHNV and CDR2 is YYDKDF (reference sequence). Trimming took off 3 bases at V and 2 bases at J, with 22 bases between the two ends. The CDR3 runs 18 residues. The CDR3 region is CATSRPGQLSPANYGYTF. CDR3 in DNA: TGTGCCACCAGCAGGCCGGGACAATTGTCACCAGCGAACTATGGCTACACCTTC.

In its sample, this clone was seen a few times. This chain links TRBV5-1 with TRBJ2-1; the match to TRBD2 covers 13 bases. Germline V lookup: CDR1 SGHRS, CDR2 YFSETQ. The length of the CDR3 is 16 residues. V lost 4 bases, J lost 6 bases, and 7 bases stayed unmatched. The CDR3 nucleotides read TGCGCCAGCAGCGCGCAGACTAGCGGGGGGTCCAATGAGCAGTTCTTC. Translating gives CASSAQTSGGSNEQFF.

The chain couples TRBV7-9 to TRBJ2-3; D call uncertain. Trimming took off 5 bases at V and 4 bases at J, with 16 bases between the two ends. Germline V gives CDR1 SEHNR, CDR2 FQNEAQ (reference sequence). The CDR3 totals 15 residues. The CDR3 DNA reads TGTGCCAGCAGCCCGAGGCTAGTATCGCCAGATACGCAGTATTTT. Its protein is CASSPRLVSPDTQYF. Complete variable domain (other parts from reference TRBV7-9 and TRBJ2-3): DTGVSQNPRHKITKRGQNVTFRCDPISEHNRLYWYRQTLGQGPEFLTYFQNEAQLEKSRLLSDRFSAERPKGSFSTLEIQRTEQGDSAMYLCASSPRLVSPDTQYFGPGTRLTVL.

The chain employs TRBV19 and TRBJ1-5; D unclear. The CDR3 is 14 residues long. CDR1 is LNHDA, CDR2 SQIVND, per germline (reference sequence). Trimming stripped 1 base from V and 4 bases from J, with 8 bases between. CDR3 in DNA: TGTGCCAGTAGTATAGTGGAGGTGAATCAGCCCCAGCATTTT. Protein sequence: CASSIVEVNQPQHF.

V and J are TRBV7-2 and TRBJ2-1; 10 positions match TRBD2. The CDR3 runs 16 residues. Germline CDR1 is SGHTA and CDR2 is FQGNSA. Germline trimming cut 1 base from V and 4 bases from J; bases unmatched to any gene: 4. The CDR3 sequence: CASSLESGGVYNEQFF. The CDR3, as DNA: TGTGCCAGCAGCTTAGAAAGCGGGGGGGTATACAATGAGCAGTTCTTC.

This clone was counted a few times. The chain links TRBV6-1 to TRBJ2-5; no firm D call. The DNA end favors TRBJ2-7, so the J call may be wrong. The CDR3 runs 14 residues. CDR1 is MNHNS and CDR2 is SASEGT in the germline V gene. The CDR3 DNA follows: TGTGCCAGCAGTGAAGTAACCTTCGCCTACGAGCAGTACTTC. This encodes CASSEVTFAYEQYF.

In its sample, this clone was seen a few times. This chain connects TRBV18 to TRBJ1-5, with TRBD1 matching 8 bases. The V gene's germline CDR1 is KGHSH and CDR2 LQKENI. The CDR3 extends over 15 amino acids. The V gene end was trimmed by 5 bases and the J gene end by 7 bases; junction bases not matched to a gene: 10. The CDR3 DNA follows: TGTGCCAGCTCAGAAGGACAGGGTTCATGGCAGCCCCAGCATTTT. The encoded protein is CASSEGQGSWQPQHF.

The chain carries TRBV2 and TRBJ2-5, with D maybe TRBD2 (6 bases). The CDR3 is made up of 15 amino acids. Trimming took off 7 bases at V and 2 bases at J, with 17 bases between the two ends. Germline CDR1 SNHLY, CDR2 FYNNEI. Here the CDR3 reads CASIQGGQTQETQYF. The CDR3 nucleotides read TGTGCCAGCATTCAAGGAGGGCAGACACAAGAGACCCAGTACTTC.

V is TRBV7-8 and J is TRBJ1-5; D ambiguous. This CDR3 is 16 amino acids long. Germline V CDR1 and CDR2: SGHVS, FQNEAQ. Trimming shortened V by 4 bases and J by 5 bases, and 18 bases separated the two germline ends. The CDR3 nucleotides are TGTGCCAGCAGCTCCGTCTCCGGGAGGAGGGATCAGCCCCAGCATTTT. Its protein product is CASSSVSGRRDQPQHF.

CDR3 DNA sequence: TGCGCCAGCAGCTTGGACGGGGGCGGGGAGCTGTTTTTT. Its protein product is CASSLDGGGELFF. This sequence joins TRBV5-1 and TRBJ2-2, with TRBD2 as a possible D gene (6 bases). CDR1 is SGHRS and CDR2 is YFSETQ in the germline V gene. Trimming left V 0 bases short and J 7 bases short, with 7 bases between. The CDR3 is 13 residues long.

The V and J genes are TRBV19 and TRBJ2-3; the match to TRBD2 covers 7 bases. V lost 1 base to trimming and J lost 6 bases; unmatched junction nucleotides: 4. The CDR3 has 14 residues. CDR1 and CDR2 from the germline V gene are LNHDA and SQIVND (reference sequence). CDR3: CASSIVGEGDTQYF. DNA of the CDR3: TGTGCCAGTAGTATAGTTGGGGAGGGGGATACGCAGTATTTT. Full variable domain (remainder filled in from reference TRBV19 and TRBJ2-3): DGGITQSPKYLFRKEGQNVTLSCEQNLNHDAMYWYRQDPGQGLRLIYYSQIVNDFQKGDIAEGYSVSREKKESFPLTVTSAQKNPTAFYLCASSIVGEGDTQYFGPGTRLTVL.

This chain links TRBV5-1 with TRBJ2-2; 7 bases fit TRBD1. Trimming at V came to 1 base and at J to 7 bases, leaving 4 bases not matched to a gene. The CDR3 consists of 14 residues. The germline V gene has CDR1 SGHRS and CDR2 YFSETQ. CDR3 sequence reads: CASSLTGVVGELFF. CDR3 coding DNA: TGCGCCAGCAGCTTGACAGGGGTAGTCGGGGAGCTGTTTTTT.

V gene TRBV2 combines with J gene TRBJ1-1; weak D call: TRBD1 (5 bases). V was clipped by 4 bases and J by 4 bases, with 10 bases between them. The CDR3 length is 13 residues. CDR1 and CDR2 from the germline V gene are SNHLY and FYNNEI. The CDR3: CASSGGGITEAFF. The DNA for the CDR3 is TGTGCCAGCAGTGGCGGGGGGATCACTGAAGCTTTCTTT.

This chain joins TRBV5-6 and TRBJ1-2, with 8 bases aligning to TRBD1. Germline lookup yields CDR1 SGHDT and CDR2 YYEEEE. This CDR3 is built from 15 residues. V lost 4 bases to trimming and J lost 4 bases; unmatched junction nucleotides: 9. In DNA, the CDR3 is TGTGCCAGCAGCCCAGGACAGGGTACCATCTATGGCTACACCTTC. Its protein is CASSPGQGTIYGYTF.

The genes are TRBV6-1 and TRBJ1-2; D gene ambiguous. This CDR3 is 15 amino acids long. Germline-derived CDR1 and CDR2 are MNHNS and SASEGT. V was clipped by 4 bases and J by 0 bases, with 12 bases between them. The CDR3 DNA reads TGTGCCAGCAGTGCCCGACTGACTCCTAACTATGGCTACACCTTC. Its protein product is CASSARLTPNYGYTF.

The chain is built from TRBV2 and TRBJ1-2, with 7 bases lining up with TRBD1. Germline trimming cut 4 bases from V and 5 bases from J; bases unmatched to any gene: 10. Germline CDR1 SNHLY, CDR2 FYNNEI. CDR3 length equals 15 residues. The CDR3 is CASSASRQGWYGYTF. CDR3 nucleotides: TGTGCCAGCAGTGCCTCGCGACAGGGTTGGTATGGCTACACCTTC.

The V call is TRBV18, the J call TRBJ2-5, with D possibly matching TRBD2 (5 bases). The germline V and J ends were trimmed by 2 bases and 1 base, with 14 bases remaining between them. This CDR3 comprises 16 residues. Germline V lookup: CDR1 KGHSH, CDR2 LQKENI. Here the CDR3 DNA reads TGTGCCAGCTCACCAAATGCGGCAGGACTCCAAGAGACCCAGTACTTC. This codes for CASSPNAAGLQETQYF. Complete variable domain (other parts from reference TRBV18 and TRBJ2-5): NAGVMQNPRHLVRRRGQEARLRCSPMKGHSHVYWYRQLPEEGLKFMVYLQKENIIDESGMPKERFSAEFPKEGPSILRIQQVVRGDSAAYFCASSPNAAGLQETQYFGPGTRLLVL.